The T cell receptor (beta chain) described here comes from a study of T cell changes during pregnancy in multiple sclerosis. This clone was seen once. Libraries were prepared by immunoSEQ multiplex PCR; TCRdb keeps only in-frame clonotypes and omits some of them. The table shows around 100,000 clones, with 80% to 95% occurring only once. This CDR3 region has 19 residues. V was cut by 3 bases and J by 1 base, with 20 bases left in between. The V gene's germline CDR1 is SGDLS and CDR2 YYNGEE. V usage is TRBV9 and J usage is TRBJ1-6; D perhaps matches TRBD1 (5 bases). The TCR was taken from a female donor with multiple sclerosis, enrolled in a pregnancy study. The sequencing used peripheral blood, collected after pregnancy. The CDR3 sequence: CASSEGAGNFRSYNSPLHF. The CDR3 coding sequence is TGTGCCAGCAGCGAAGGGGCAGGGAACTTTAGATCCTATAATTCACCCCTCCACTTT. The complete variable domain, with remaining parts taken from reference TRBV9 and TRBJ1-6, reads DSGVTQTPKHLITATGQRVTLRCSPRSGDLSVYWYQQSLDQGLQFLIQYYNGEERAKGNILERFSAQQFPDLHSELNLSSLELGDSALYFCASSEGAGNFRSYNSPLHFGNGTRLTVT.